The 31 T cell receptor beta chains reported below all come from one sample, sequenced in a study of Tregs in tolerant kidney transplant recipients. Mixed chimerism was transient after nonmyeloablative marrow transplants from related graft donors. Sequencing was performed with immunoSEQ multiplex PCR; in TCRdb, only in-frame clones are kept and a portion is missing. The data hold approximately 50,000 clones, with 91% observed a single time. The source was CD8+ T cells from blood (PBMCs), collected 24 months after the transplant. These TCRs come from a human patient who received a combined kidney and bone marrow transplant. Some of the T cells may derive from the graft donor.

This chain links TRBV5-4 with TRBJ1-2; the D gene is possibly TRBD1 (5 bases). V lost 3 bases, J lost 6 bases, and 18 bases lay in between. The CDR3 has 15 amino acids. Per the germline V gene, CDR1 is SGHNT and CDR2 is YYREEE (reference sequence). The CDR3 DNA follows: TGTGCCAGCAGCTCGGGACTTCCGAACCTGAATGGCTACACCTTC. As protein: CASSSGLPNLNGYTF.

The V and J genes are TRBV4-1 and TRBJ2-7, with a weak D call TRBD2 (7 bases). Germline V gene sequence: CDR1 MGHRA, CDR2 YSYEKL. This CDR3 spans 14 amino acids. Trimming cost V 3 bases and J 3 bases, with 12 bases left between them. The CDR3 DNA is TGCGCCAGCAGCCATAAGGGAGGGGGCTACGAGCAGTACTTC. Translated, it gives CASSHKGGGYEQYF.

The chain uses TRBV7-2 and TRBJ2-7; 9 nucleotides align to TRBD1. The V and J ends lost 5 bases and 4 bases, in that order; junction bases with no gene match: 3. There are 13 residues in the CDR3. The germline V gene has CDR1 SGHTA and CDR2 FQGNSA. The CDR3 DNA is TGTGCCAGCAGCAGGGGACAGGGATACGAGCAGTACTTC. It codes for CASSRGQGYEQYF.

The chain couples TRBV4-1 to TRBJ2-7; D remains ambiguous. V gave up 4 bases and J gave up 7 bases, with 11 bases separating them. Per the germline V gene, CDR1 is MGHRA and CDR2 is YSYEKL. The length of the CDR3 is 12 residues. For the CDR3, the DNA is TGCGCCAGCAGCCCCTCTAGGAGTGAGCAGTACTTC. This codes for CASSPSRSEQYF.

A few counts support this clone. The CDR3 sequence is CASSLAGTQSYEQYF. The CDR3 region has the DNA TGTGCCAGCAGTTTAGCCGGGACACAGTCCTACGAGCAGTACTTC. This rearrangement joins TRBV27 to TRBJ2-7, with D perhaps TRBD1 (6 bases). The CDR3 covers 15 residues. Germline V gene sequence: CDR1 MNHEY, CDR2 SMNVEV (reference sequence). V was trimmed by 2 bases and J by 1 base, leaving 12 bases between them.

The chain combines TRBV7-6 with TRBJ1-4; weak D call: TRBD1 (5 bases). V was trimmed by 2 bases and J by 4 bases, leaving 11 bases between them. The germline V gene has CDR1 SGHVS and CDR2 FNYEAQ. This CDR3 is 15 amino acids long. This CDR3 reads CASSLLTGFNEKLFF. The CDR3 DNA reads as TGTGCCAGCAGCTTACTAACAGGTTTTAATGAAAAACTGTTTTTT.

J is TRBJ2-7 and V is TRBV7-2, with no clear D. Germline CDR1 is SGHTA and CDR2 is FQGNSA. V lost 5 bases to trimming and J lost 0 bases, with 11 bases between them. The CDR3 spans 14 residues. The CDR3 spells CASSVSESSYEQYF. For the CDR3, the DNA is TGTGCCAGCAGCGTATCGGAGAGCTCCTACGAGCAGTACTTC.

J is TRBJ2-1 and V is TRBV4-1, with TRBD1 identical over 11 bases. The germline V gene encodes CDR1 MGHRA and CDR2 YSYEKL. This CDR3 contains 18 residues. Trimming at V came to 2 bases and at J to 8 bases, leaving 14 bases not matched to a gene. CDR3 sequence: CASSQTGTGGSVLDEQFF. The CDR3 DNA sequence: TGCGCCAGCAGCCAAACCGGGACAGGGGGTTCGGTTTTGGATGAGCAGTTCTTC.

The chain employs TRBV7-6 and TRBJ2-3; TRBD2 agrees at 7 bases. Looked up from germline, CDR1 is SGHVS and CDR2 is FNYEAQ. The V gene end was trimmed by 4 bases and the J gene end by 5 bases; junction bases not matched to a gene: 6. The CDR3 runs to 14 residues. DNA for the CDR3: TGTGCCAGCAGCTATAGCGGGCCTAGAGATACGCAGTATTTT. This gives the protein CASSYSGPRDTQYF.

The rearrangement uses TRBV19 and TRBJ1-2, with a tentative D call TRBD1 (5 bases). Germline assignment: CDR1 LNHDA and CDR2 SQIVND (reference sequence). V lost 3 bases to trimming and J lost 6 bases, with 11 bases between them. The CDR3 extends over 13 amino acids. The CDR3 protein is CASSIGREDGYTF. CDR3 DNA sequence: TGTGCCAGTAGTATCGGCAGGGAGGATGGCTACACCTTC.

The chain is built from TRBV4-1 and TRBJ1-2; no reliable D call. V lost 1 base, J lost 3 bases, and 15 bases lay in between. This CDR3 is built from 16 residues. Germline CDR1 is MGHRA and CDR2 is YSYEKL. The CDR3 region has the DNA TGCGCCAGCAGCCAAGTCGATATAATACTAGACTATGGCTACACCTTC. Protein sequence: CASSQVDIILDYGYTF.

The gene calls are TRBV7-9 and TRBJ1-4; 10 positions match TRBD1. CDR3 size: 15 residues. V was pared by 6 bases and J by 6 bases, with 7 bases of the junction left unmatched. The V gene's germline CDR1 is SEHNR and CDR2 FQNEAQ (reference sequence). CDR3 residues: CASSYSGTGDEKLFF. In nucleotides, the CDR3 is TGTGCCAGCAGTTATTCCGGGACAGGGGATGAAAAACTGTTTTTT.

Written as DNA, the CDR3 is TGTGCTAGTGCACTTTTAACAGGGACGAACACCGGGGAGCTGTTTTTT. Translating gives CASALLTGTNTGELFF. J is TRBJ2-2 and V is TRBV12-5, with D perhaps matching TRBD1 (6 bases). The V gene's germline CDR1 is LGHNT and CDR2 FRNRAP. The CDR3 has 16 amino acids. The V end was cut by 7 bases, the J end by 0 bases, with 15 bases between.

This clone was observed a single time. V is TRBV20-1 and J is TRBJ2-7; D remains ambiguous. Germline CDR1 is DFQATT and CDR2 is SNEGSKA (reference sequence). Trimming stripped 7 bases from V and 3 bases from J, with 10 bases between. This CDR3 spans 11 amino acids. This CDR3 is CSVQEYYEQYF. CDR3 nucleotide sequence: TGCAGTGTACAAGAATACTACGAGCAGTACTTC.

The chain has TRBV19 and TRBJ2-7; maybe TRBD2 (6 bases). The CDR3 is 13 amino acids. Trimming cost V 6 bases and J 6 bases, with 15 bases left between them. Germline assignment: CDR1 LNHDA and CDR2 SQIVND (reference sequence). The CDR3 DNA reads TGTGCCAGTAGCCACCCCCAGGGAGGCGAGCAGTACTTC. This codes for CASSHPQGGEQYF. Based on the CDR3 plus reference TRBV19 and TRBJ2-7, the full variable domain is DGGITQSPKYLFRKEGQNVTLSCEQNLNHDAMYWYRQDPGQGLRLIYYSQIVNDFQKGDIAEGYSVSREKKESFPLTVTSAQKNPTAFYLCASSHPQGGEQYFGPGTRLTVT.

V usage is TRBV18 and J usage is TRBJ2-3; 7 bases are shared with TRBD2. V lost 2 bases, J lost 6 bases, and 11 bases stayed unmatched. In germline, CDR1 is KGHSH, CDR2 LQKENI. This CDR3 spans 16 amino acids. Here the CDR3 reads CASSPDVRLGGDTQYF. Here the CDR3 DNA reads TGTGCCAGCTCACCAGACGTCAGGCTCGGGGGGGATACGCAGTATTTT.

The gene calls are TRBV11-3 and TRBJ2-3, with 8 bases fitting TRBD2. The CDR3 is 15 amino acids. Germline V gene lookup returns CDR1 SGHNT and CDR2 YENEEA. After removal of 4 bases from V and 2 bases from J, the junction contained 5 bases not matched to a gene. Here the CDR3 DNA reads TGTGCCAGCAGCTCAATTAGCGGGACCACAGATACGCAGTATTTT. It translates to CASSSISGTTDTQYF.

CDR3 nucleotide sequence: TGTGCCAGCAGTTGGGACAGGGTGTCACAAGAGACCCAGTACTTC. Its translation is CASSWDRVSQETQYF. The chain combines TRBV28 with TRBJ2-5; the match to TRBD1 covers 9 bases. CDR1 and CDR2 (germline): MDHEN, SYDVKM. With 4 bases clipped from V and 2 bases from J, the junction kept 5 bases outside the gene matches. This CDR3 has 15 residues. Together with reference TRBV28 and TRBJ2-5, the CDR3 gives the full variable domain: DVKVTQSSRYLVKRTGEKVFLECVQDMDHENMFWYRQDPGLGLRLIYFSYDVKMKEKGDIPEGYSVSREKKERFSLILESASTNQTSMYLCASSWDRVSQETQYFGPGTRLLVL.

DNA of the CDR3: TGTGCCAGCAGTAGGGCTAGCGGGTCTCTCTACGAGCAGTACTTC. Its protein product is CASSRASGSLYEQYF. The rearrangement uses TRBV27 and TRBJ2-7; 8 bases map to TRBD2. The ends lost 5 bases at V and 3 bases at J; junction bases unmatched: 9. The germline CDR1 and CDR2 sequences are MNHEY and SMNVEV (reference sequence). The CDR3 is made up of 15 amino acids.

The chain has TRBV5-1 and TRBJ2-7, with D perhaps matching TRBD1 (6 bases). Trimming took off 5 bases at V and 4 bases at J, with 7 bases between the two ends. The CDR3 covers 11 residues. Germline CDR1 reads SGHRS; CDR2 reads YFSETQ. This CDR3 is CASRTGYEQYF. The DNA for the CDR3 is TGCGCCAGCAGAACAGGGTACGAGCAGTACTTC.

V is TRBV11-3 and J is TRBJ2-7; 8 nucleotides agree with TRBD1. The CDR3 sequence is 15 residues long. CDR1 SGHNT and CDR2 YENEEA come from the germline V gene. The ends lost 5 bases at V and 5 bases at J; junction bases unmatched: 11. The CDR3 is CASSPGQGWTNEQYF. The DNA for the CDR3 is TGTGCCAGCAGCCCCGGACAGGGCTGGACCAACGAGCAGTACTTC.

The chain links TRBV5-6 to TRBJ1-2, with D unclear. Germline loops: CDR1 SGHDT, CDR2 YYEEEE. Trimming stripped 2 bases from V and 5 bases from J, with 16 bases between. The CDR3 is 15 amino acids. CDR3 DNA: TGTGCCAGCAGCTTTGGCAGCCCGAGGAGTTATGGCTACACCTTC. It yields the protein CASSFGSPRSYGYTF.

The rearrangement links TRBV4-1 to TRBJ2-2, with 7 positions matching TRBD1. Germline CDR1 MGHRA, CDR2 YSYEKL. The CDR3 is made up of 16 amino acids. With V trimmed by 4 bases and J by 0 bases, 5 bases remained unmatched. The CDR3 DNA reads TGCGCCAGCAGCCTGTGGGACAGCGCGAACACCGGGGAGCTGTTTTTT. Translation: CASSLWDSANTGELFF.

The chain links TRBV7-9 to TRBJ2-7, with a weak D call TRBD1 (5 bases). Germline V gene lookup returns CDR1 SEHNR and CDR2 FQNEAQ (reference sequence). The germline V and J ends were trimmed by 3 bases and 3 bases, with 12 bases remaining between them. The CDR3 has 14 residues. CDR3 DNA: TGTGCCAGCAGCTTGCCAGGGATCGTCTACGAGCAGTACTTC. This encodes CASSLPGIVYEQYF.

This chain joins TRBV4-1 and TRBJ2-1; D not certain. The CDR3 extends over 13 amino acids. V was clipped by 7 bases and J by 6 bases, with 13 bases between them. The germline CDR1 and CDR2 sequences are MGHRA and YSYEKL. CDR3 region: CASNTLPGNEQFF. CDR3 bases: TGCGCCAGCAATACGCTACCCGGCAATGAGCAGTTCTTC.

DNA for the CDR3: TGTGCCAGCAGCTTAGGAGCCCCGGACTATGGCTACACCTTC. Translation gives CASSLGAPDYGYTF. The chain carries TRBV7-8 and TRBJ1-2; D not certain. V was shortened by 1 base and J by 3 bases, with 9 bases between the two germline ends. Germline V gene data show CDR1 as SGHVS and CDR2 as FQNEAQ. CDR3 length: 14 residues.

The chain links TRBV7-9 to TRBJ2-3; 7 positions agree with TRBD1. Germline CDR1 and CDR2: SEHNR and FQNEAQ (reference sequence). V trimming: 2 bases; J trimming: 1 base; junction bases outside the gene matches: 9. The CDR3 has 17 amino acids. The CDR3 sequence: CASSLRLRGQRTDTQYF. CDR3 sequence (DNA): TGTGCCAGCAGCTTAAGATTAAGGGGGCAACGCACAGATACGCAGTATTTT. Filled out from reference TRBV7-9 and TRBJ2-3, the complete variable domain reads DTGVSQNPRHKITKRGQNVTFRCDPISEHNRLYWYRQTLGQGPEFLTYFQNEAQLEKSRLLSDRFSAERPKGSFSTLEIQRTEQGDSAMYLCASSLRLRGQRTDTQYFGPGTRLTVL.

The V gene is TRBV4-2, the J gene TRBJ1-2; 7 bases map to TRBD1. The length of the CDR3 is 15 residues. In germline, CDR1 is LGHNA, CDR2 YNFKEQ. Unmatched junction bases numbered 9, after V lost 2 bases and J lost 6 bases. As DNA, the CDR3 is TGTGCCAGCAGCCAAAGACAGGGAGTGGGAAATGGCTACACCTTC. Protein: CASSQRQGVGNGYTF.

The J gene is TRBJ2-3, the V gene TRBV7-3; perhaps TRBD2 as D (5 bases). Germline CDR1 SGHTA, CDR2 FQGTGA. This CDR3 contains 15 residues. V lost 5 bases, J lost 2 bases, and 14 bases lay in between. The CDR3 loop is CASSPSGSSTDTQYF. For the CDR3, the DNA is TGTGCCAGCAGCCCAAGCGGCAGCTCCACAGATACGCAGTATTTT.

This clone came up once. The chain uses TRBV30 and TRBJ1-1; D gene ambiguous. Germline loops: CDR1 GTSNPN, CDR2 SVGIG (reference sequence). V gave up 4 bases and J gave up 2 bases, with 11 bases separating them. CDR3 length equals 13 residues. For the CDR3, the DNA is TGTGCCTGGACGGTAGGAGCTAACACTGAAGCTTTCTTT. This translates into CAWTVGANTEAFF.

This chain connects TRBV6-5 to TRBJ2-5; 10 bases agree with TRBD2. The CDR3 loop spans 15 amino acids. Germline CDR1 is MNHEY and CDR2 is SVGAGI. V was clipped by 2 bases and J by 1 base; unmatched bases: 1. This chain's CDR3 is CASSYASGGQETQYF. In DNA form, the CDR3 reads TGTGCCAGCAGTTACGCTAGCGGGGGCCAAGAGACCCAGTACTTC.